The present entry profiles one TCR beta chain with its context. Its antigen target is currently unknown. The sample holds no much larger clone one base away, and base qualities are not on file. CDR1 and CDR2 are read off the germline V gene (reference sequence) as MNHEY and SMNVEV. Measured from the cysteine to the phenylalanine, the CDR3 is 13 residues long. Here the CDR3 DNA is all that survives: 39 bases in frame from base 1. Trimming at the junction amounts to 6 bases on V and 0 bases on J, and the germline ends lie 7 bases apart. The record originates from a study of cytomegalovirus exposure and HLA in healthy donors (dated by TCRdb to about 2017). As for the study more broadly: According to an earlier analysis of several hundred of the donors, some 180 million T cells yielded roughly 110 million unique TCR beta sequences and less than 300 Gb of sequence data. Around 320 gigabases of sequencing data and some 85 million unique TCR sequences were included in an early release covering under 650 HLA-typed donors. Of the approximately 400 genotyped donors, approximately 83% fell in the genetic ancestry cluster associated with self-reported Caucasian donors. The aim of the study was to test whether cataloging public T cell receptors could identify signatures of past pathogen exposure. The study profiled the T cell repertoires of about 640 subjects by immunosequencing and related them to cytomegalovirus serostatus. A separate validation cohort of about 110 different subjects was used in addition to the 666-subject first cohort. To predict cytomegalovirus infection status, the study combined high-throughput TCR immunosequencing, statistical association of individual TCRs with disease status, and machine learning. In a later analysis, previously published TCR beta repertoires from more than 500 donors were re-analyzed and high-resolution HLA genotyping was added so that TCR occurrence patterns could be studied. The later analysis used no new phenotypic data to find candidate immune exposures, relying instead on TCR beta sequences and their occurrence across donors. An earlier analysis of several hundred of the donors applied high-throughput TCR beta sequencing to assess whether each TCR beta V gene segment acted as functional or pseudogenic. Donor age, sex, ethnicity and CMV serostatus were compiled together with the repertoire data. A later genetic analysis used genome-wide SNP genotypes for about three fifths of the 666 donors, treating that subset as a discovery cohort. All discovery cohort repertoires had been generated using a single sequencing platform. Both class I and class II loci were covered by HLA typing, at four-digit resolution. Typing coverage differed by locus: A, B, C, DRB1 and DQB1 were typed in roughly 620-630 donors, DQA1 in about 510, DPA1 in roughly 590, and DPB1 in 400 to 490. Roughly five DR-DQ haplotypes were treated as single units for association and clustering because of strong linkage in the cohort. Among around 400 genotyped donors of the cohort, an average of about 220,000 unique TCR beta nucleotide sequences was sequenced per donor, of which about 18% were non-productive.

The cohort comprised some 680 healthy bone marrow donors. At the time of sampling, every cohort member was nominally healthy, though immune exposures that went unrecorded were likely present. The donor tested CMV seropositive, placing the donor among the 290 or so seropositive members of the cohort. Each donor provided a peripheral blood sample, and peripheral blood mononuclear cells were used for TCR beta sequencing. Genomic DNA extraction from the blood cell samples was performed with the Qiagen DNeasy Blood Extraction Kit. The study at large found these results: Broadly in line with IMGT annotations, most TCR beta V segments showed up in productive rearrangements about 90% or about 30% of the time in an earlier analysis of several hundred of the donors. Because some donors lacked HLA typing at each locus, the association tests relied only on the typed subset. The 87-base-pair reads could not distinguish some IMGT-functional V segments, including TRBV6-2 and TRBV6-3, so those segments were excluded. In a later analysis, TCR association rates were found to vary across HLA loci, with the most associated TCRs seen for DRB1 alleles and the fewest for HLA-C alleles. Correlated functional status among segregating V segments might be attributable to linkage disequilibrium, but an unknown experimental factor could not be ruled out. The authors suggested that the approach could potentially be extended to other disease states and immunological phenotypes. Because counts were too low, seventeen rarely observed V segments, including chromosome 9 orphons, were left out of the earlier analysis of 587 of the donors. Presence/absence analyses assumed roughly uniform sequencing depth across donors, an assumption that may not hold. Most CMV-associated TCR beta chains appeared to be HLA-restricted in a later analysis, and the HLA associations seemed to be driven largely by CMV exposure. A later analysis reported that several top co-occurrence clusters appeared linked to parvovirus B19, influenza, CMV and Epstein-Barr virus. In a later genetic analysis, fewer N-insertions in productive TCRs were reported among donors in an Asian-associated ancestry cluster than the 666-donor mean. While some public TCRs were present in many individuals, most TCR sequences turned up only very rarely across donors. A later analysis found that HLA-associated TCR beta chains were more clonally expanded and had lower generation probabilities than equally common non-associated chains. The classifier was reported to diagnose cytomegalovirus status with high specificity and sensitivity in both the original cohort and the validation cohort. In this cohort, only TCR beta chains were sequenced, and detectable features were limited by the absence of alpha or paired-chain data. Specific HLA alleles were associated with around 18,000 TCR beta sequences at a false discovery rate of 0.05 in a later analysis. In a later genetic analysis, a missense DCLRE1C variant was associated with V-gene and J-gene trimming of TCR beta chains, and the association was replicated in an independent cohort. In vitro tests confirmed that three of the cytomegalovirus-associated TCR beta chains recognize cytomegalovirus antigens. The study listed 150 to 200 TCR beta chains as associated with cytomegalovirus. When HLA alleles, especially DR and DQ, strongly co-occurred, attributing TCR associations to individual alleles was difficult. A cluster of highly shared sequence variants was judged likely to represent a technical artifact of the sequencing pipeline. A further reported finding was that TCR beta sequences accurately predicted the HLA-A and HLA-B alleles for most subjects in the first cohort. Immune exposure information for the cohort was limited to CMV serostatus.

The library was made by the immunoSEQ multiplex PCR assay. A mixture of 60 forward primers for TCR Vbeta segments and 13 reverse primers for TCR Jbeta segments was used in the multiplex PCR. Amplification of the CDR3 region of rearranged TCR beta genes was performed with a multiplex PCR assay on genomic DNA. The Illumina HiSeq System was used to sequence the amplified TCR beta libraries as 87-base-pair reads. The authors' analysis ran thus. Across the roughly 640 repertoires, a later analysis counted about 81 million unique TCR beta chains, 9.5 million to 12 million of which were shared by at least two donors. Raw reads were error-corrected and collapsed into unique sequences with a nearest-neighbor algorithm that merged closely related sequences to remove PCR and sequencing errors. V, D and J gene segments were assigned by aligning CDR3 sequences to IMGT reference sequences. For a sequence to be retained, a match of at least six nucleotides was required to both a V gene segment and a J gene segment. A rearrangement counted as productive if the CDR3 had no stop codons and remained in frame with V and J, and every other rearrangement counted as non-productive. CDR3 was defined by IMGT convention, running from the second conserved V-encoded cysteine to the conserved J-encoded phenylalanine. The earlier analysis of some 600 of the donors excluded sequences that lacked an unambiguous match to a single V gene segment. An earlier analysis of 550 to 650 of the donors classified V segments as functional when productive rearrangements were above 56.7% and as segregating when the standard deviation between donors was above 5%. A statistical classification framework was built to diagnose cytomegalovirus status from the catalog of TCR beta chain sequences. A later analysis assigned V and J genes by comparing TCR nucleotide sequences with IMGT/GENE-DB human TR gene sequences. In a later analysis, CDR3 sequences and most-parsimonious VDJ recombination scenarios were assigned using the TCRdist pipeline. In a later analysis, each TCR beta chain was defined by its CDR3 amino acid sequence together with its V-gene family, and reads lacking a unique V-gene family were excluded. A later analysis removed 592 highly shared, low-generation-probability nucleotide sequences to deal with suspected cross-contamination and a sequencing artifact. A later analysis calculated a clonal expansion index for each public chain from normalized within-repertoire ranks of inferred template counts. Generation probabilities in a later analysis came from a VDJ recombination model fitted to out-of-frame rearrangements, and those results were checked against IGoR. In a later analysis, TCR-TCR, TCR-HLA and TCR-CMV co-occurrence was scored with hypergeometric tests, and a repertoire-size bias correction was applied to TCR pairs. False discovery rates were estimated in a later analysis by permuting HLA or CMV assignments 20 times. In a later analysis, co-occurring TCRs were grouped with DBSCAN, and TCRdist sequence similarity was added when clustering was performed within HLA-allele-positive subsets. Repertoires with fewer than 30,000 or more than 120,000 public chains, plus five repertoires with anomalous nucleotide sharing, were excluded from co-occurrence clustering. TCRdb obtained this table from immuneACCESS and retained in-frame rearrangements with V and J assigned. These tables miss some clones; where compared with another copy, unresolved V genes account for less than half of the shortfall, and the remainder is unexplained. The D gene and trimming were derived from the DNA, and the V and J assignments and clone size from that table. This sample gives approximately 160,000 clones in total; approximately 67% of them show up just once. Jointly, the top ten make up 4% to 5.5% of the sample.

The source material was PBMCs. This clonotype originated in a woman under 30 in good health and CMV-seropositive. The chain is assembled from TRBV27 and TRBJ2-3; the D segment cannot be called with confidence. The CDR3 here reads CASRQTSTDTQYF. The DNA sequence follows: TGTGCCAGCAGGCAAACTAGCACAGATACGCAGTATTTT.